Each of the 16 T cell receptor beta chains below was sequenced from the same sample in a study of cytomegalovirus exposure and HLA in healthy donors. Use of 60 Vbeta and 13 Jbeta primers characterized the PCR. Method: immunoSEQ multiplex PCR; TCRdb's copy keeps in-frame clones and lacks some. The sample has 160,000 or so clones; around 73% are singletons. Sequencing input: PBMCs. The receptors come from a male donor in good health and CMV-seronegative.

The CDR3 loop reads CASSPSTDTQYF. CDR3 DNA: TGTGCCAGCTCACCTTCGACAGATACGCAGTATTTT. J is TRBJ2-3 and V is TRBV18; D is uncertain. The V gene's germline CDR1 is KGHSH and CDR2 LQKENI. Between the trimmed V and J ends, which lost 3 bases and 3 bases, there was a span of 4 bases. The CDR3 runs 12 residues.

This clone has only a few counts. The V gene is TRBV11-2, the J gene TRBJ1-2, with TRBD1 as a possible D gene (5 bases). Germline V gives CDR1 SGHAT, CDR2 FQNNGV. Trimming left V 0 bases short and J 2 bases short, with 10 bases between. CDR3 size: 15 residues. The CDR3 reads CASSLDRGGNYGYTF. DNA of the CDR3: TGTGCCAGCAGCTTAGATCGGGGGGGGAACTATGGCTACACCTTC.

The rearrangement joins TRBV6-5 to TRBJ1-1, with D possibly being TRBD1 (5 bases). The CDR3 has 16 residues. The ends were cut back, 2 bases at V and 1 base at J, with 14 bases in the middle. CDR1 MNHEY and CDR2 SVGAGI come from the germline V gene. CDR3 DNA sequence: TGTGCCAGCAGTTACCTCACAGGATCTGGGAACACTGAAGCTTTCTTT. Protein: CASSYLTGSGNTEAFF.

The CDR3 DNA reads TGTGCCAGCAGCTTAACGGTGTCGGGGACCCAGTACTTC. Its translation: CASSLTVSGTQYF. V gene TRBV7-3 combines with J gene TRBJ2-5; D unclear. V lost 0 bases to trimming and J lost 7 bases, with 9 bases between them. The CDR3 length is 13 residues. Germline V CDR1 and CDR2: SGHTA, FQGTGA.

This clone was observed once. J is TRBJ2-1 and V is TRBV27, with 10 bases identical to TRBD1. This CDR3 is built from 19 residues. J was trimmed by 2 bases and V by 5 bases; bases with no gene match: 15. CDR1 and CDR2 (germline): MNHEY, SMNVEV (reference sequence). The CDR3 reads CASSPPRGTGDRAYNEQFF. The CDR3 DNA follows: TGTGCCAGCAGTCCACCCCGGGGGACAGGGGATAGGGCCTACAATGAGCAGTTCTTC.

The chain links TRBV21-1 to TRBJ2-1; TRBD2 was called by the table and not checked on the DNA. TRBV21-1 is a listed pseudogene. CDR3 size: 16 residues. This CDR3 reads CASRLKGSGDYNEQFF. The DNA for the CDR3 is TGTGCCAGCAGATTAAAAGGGAGCGGGGATTACAATGAGCAGTTCTTC.

The chain uses TRBV9 and TRBJ2-3; tentative D call: TRBD2 (6 bases). Trimming removed 4 bases at V and 0 bases at J, with 15 bases between. The CDR3 contains 16 residues. The germline V gene encodes CDR1 SGDLS and CDR2 YYNGEE. The CDR3 sequence is CASSFRDFTSTDTQYF. CDR3 sequence (DNA): TGTGCCAGCAGCTTCCGGGACTTCACTAGCACAGATACGCAGTATTTT.

The chain joins TRBV5-1 to TRBJ2-1, with a tentative D call TRBD2 (5 bases). Deletions cut 5 bases from V and 0 bases from J, with 15 bases between. Germline loops: CDR1 SGHRS, CDR2 YFSETQ. CDR3 length equals 16 residues. This chain's CDR3 is CASSLTGDNSYNEQFF. DNA for the CDR3: TGCGCCAGCAGTTTAACCGGGGATAACTCCTACAATGAGCAGTTCTTC.

This rearrangement joins TRBV7-3 to TRBJ1-1, with D tentatively TRBD1 (5 bases). V lost 1 base to trimming and J lost 7 bases, with 10 bases between them. From germline, CDR1 is SGHTA and CDR2 FQGTGA. This CDR3 is 13 amino acids long. This CDR3 is CASSLMNTGEAFF. In DNA form, the CDR3 reads TGTGCCAGCAGCTTAATGAATACAGGTGAAGCTTTCTTT. The full variable domain, rest sourced from reference TRBV7-3 and TRBJ1-1, is GAGVSQTPSNKVTEKGKYVELRCDPISGHTALYWYRQSLGQGPEFLIYFQGTGAADDSGLPNDRFFAVRPEGSVSTLKIQRTERGDSAVYLCASSLMNTGEAFFGQGTRLTVV.

This chain joins TRBV7-2 and TRBJ2-1, with 10 nucleotides matching TRBD2. Trimming removed 8 bases from V and 8 bases from J; junction bases left unmatched: 9. The germline CDR1 and CDR2 sequences are SGHTA and FQGNSA. The CDR3 has 14 amino acids. CDR3 nucleotide sequence: TGTGCCAGCTCCCTCGCTAGCGGGAGCTATGAGCAGTTCTTC. Translation gives CASSLASGSYEQFF.

The chain combines TRBV10-3 with TRBJ1-2; a possible D gene is TRBD1 (5 bases). V was trimmed by 0 bases and J by 6 bases, leaving 11 bases between them. This CDR3 has 14 amino acids. Germline V CDR1 and CDR2: ENHRY, SYGVKD. CDR3 nucleotides: TGTGCCATCAGTGAGTCCGACAGCCCTCATGGCTACACCTTC. This gives the protein CAISESDSPHGYTF.

This chain connects TRBV7-2 to TRBJ1-5; the match to TRBD1 covers 8 bases. Germline CDR1 is SGHTA and CDR2 is FQGNSA. Germline trimming cut 5 bases from V and 4 bases from J; bases unmatched to any gene: 7. This CDR3 has 15 amino acids. Here the CDR3 reads CASSPGQDFNQPQHF. In DNA, the CDR3 is TGTGCCAGCAGCCCGGGACAGGACTTTAATCAGCCCCAGCATTTT.

The table lists this clone with a few counts. The chain is built from TRBV5-1 and TRBJ2-3, with a tentative D call TRBD1 (6 bases). Germline assignment: CDR1 SGHRS and CDR2 YFSETQ. The CDR3 has 14 amino acids. Trimming took off 4 bases at V and 1 base at J, with 10 bases between the two ends. The CDR3 reads CASSAGTRTDTQYF. The CDR3 bases are TGCGCCAGCAGCGCAGGGACACGCACAGATACGCAGTATTTT.

The table lists this clone with a few counts. The CDR3 DNA follows: TGCAGCGTGGCCTCGCGGGGGGAGTTCAACGAGCAGTACTTC. Its translation is CSVASRGEFNEQYF. The chain couples TRBV29-1 to TRBJ2-7, with 8 nucleotides matching TRBD2. The ends lost 6 bases at V and 5 bases at J; junction bases unmatched: 12. Looked up from germline, CDR1 is SQVTM and CDR2 is ANQGSEA. The CDR3 sequence is 14 residues long.

The chain combines TRBV6-1 with TRBJ2-3; TRBD2 agrees at 12 bases. The J segment lost 1 base and the V segment lost 4 bases, leaving 0 bases of the junction unmatched. The germline V gene encodes CDR1 MNHNS and CDR2 SASEGT. The CDR3 is made up of 15 amino acids. The CDR3, as DNA: TGTGCCAGCAGTGGACTAGCGGGGGGCACAGATACGCAGTATTTT. This translates into CASSGLAGGTDTQYF.

The CDR3 loop is CASSLSGTPNTEAFF. CDR3 nucleotides: TGTGCCAGCAGCTTAAGTGGGACACCGAACACTGAAGCTTTCTTT. The rearrangement uses TRBV7-9 and TRBJ1-1, with D perhaps matching TRBD1 (6 bases). The CDR3 loop spans 15 amino acids. Trimming left V 2 bases short and J 1 base short, with 11 bases between. Germline V gene lookup returns CDR1 SEHNR and CDR2 FQNEAQ (reference sequence). Complete variable domain (other parts from reference TRBV7-9 and TRBJ1-1): DTGVSQNPRHKITKRGQNVTFRCDPISEHNRLYWYRQTLGQGPEFLTYFQNEAQLEKSRLLSDRFSAERPKGSFSTLEIQRTEQGDSAMYLCASSLSGTPNTEAFFGQGTRLTVV.